The TCR beta chain described here comes from a study of CD8 T cells in ankylosing spondylitis. Whole-study findings and limits: Characteristic of ankylosing spondylitis blood, it appeared, was a TCR beta motif comprising several highly homologous variants.

Using its own MiXCR run on the 5' RACE reads, TCRdb lists one record per CDR3 protein. This table holds approximately 550,000 distinct CDR3 sequences, 10% to 15% found once. This clonotype was recorded a few times. Its antigen is unidentified. J gave up 0 bases and V 2 bases, and 9 bases lay outside the gene matches. CDR1 is LNHNV and CDR2 is YYDKDF in the germline V gene (reference sequence). This CDR3 has 17 residues. The sequence derives from a male donor with ankylosing spondylitis. Material: blood, either unsorted or a sorted T cell fraction (not recorded which). The chain has TRBV15 and TRBJ1-1; 7 bases are a match to TRBD1. Written as DNA, the CDR3 is TGTGCCACCAGCAGACCCGACAGGGCCGATTTGAACACTGAAGCTTTCTTT. Translation gives CATSRPDRADLNTEAFF.